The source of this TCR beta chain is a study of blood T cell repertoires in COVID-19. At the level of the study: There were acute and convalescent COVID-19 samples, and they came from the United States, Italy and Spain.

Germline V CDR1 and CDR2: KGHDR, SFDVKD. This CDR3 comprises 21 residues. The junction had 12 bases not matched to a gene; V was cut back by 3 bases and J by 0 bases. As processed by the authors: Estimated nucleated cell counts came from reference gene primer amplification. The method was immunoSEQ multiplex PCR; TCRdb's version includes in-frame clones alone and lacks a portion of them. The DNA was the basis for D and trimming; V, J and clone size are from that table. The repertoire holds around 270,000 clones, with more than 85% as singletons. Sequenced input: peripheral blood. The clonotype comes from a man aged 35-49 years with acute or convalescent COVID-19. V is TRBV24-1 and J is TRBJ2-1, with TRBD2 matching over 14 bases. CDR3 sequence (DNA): TGTGCCACCAGTGATCCCGGACTAGCGGGGGGCCTTCCGAGCTCCTACAATGAGCAGTTCTTC. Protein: CATSDPGLAGGLPSSYNEQFF.